These 6 T cell receptor beta chains were all obtained from the same sample, sequenced in a study of identical twins. MiXCR, applied by TCRdb to the 5' RACE reads, yields one record per CDR3 protein. Of hundreds of thousands of distinct CDR3 sequences listed, roughly 20% are singletons. The same data also went into a second study, on T cells expressing NK-cell markers.

Sequences were obtained from PBMCs. These receptors were taken from a woman aged 18-29 years in good health.

The V call is TRBV28, the J call TRBJ2-7; D remains ambiguous. CDR3 size: 13 residues. Germline CDR1 and CDR2: MDHEN and SYDVKM. V dropped 2 bases and J dropped 7 bases, with 12 bases sitting between them. The CDR3 sequence is CASSLGRFIEQYF. The CDR3 bases are TGTGCCAGCAGTTTAGGCAGGTTCATAGAGCAGTACTTC.

As DNA, the CDR3 is TGCAGCGTTCGACAGGGGGCTGATTCACCCCTCCACTTT. It yields the protein CSVRQGADSPLHF. The chain recombines TRBV29-1 with TRBJ1-6; 10 nucleotides agree with TRBD1. Germline lookup yields CDR1 SQVTM and CDR2 ANQGSEA. The CDR3 is 13 residues long. V lost 5 bases, J lost 8 bases, and 3 bases stayed unmatched.

A remark on this clonotype: The junction departs from the called germline gene at one end, perhaps through a read error. The gene calls are TRBV18 and TRBJ2-3; the D gene is possibly TRBD2 (6 bases). The germline CDR1 and CDR2 sequences are KGHSH and LQKENI. The CDR3 contains 12 residues. CDR3 in DNA: TGTGCCAGCTCACCAGCGGGACGGAGTGCTGAATTT. It specifies CASSPAGRSAEF.

A few counts support this clonotype. In DNA, the CDR3 is TGTGCCAGCAGTCCCCGTGGAATGGGTGAAGCTTTCTTT. It translates to CASSPRGMGEAFF. The chain carries TRBV27 and TRBJ1-1; D is unresolved. Germline loops: CDR1 MNHEY, CDR2 SMNVEV (reference sequence). Trimming cost V 5 bases and J 7 bases, with 14 bases left between them. This CDR3 is 13 amino acids long.

The chain couples TRBV5-6 to TRBJ2-1, with 10 bases identical to TRBD1. Germline V gives CDR1 SGHDT, CDR2 YYEEEE. The length of the CDR3 is 16 residues. V was pared by 4 bases and J by 4 bases, with 8 bases of the junction left unmatched. CDR3 protein: CASSDRGTGDYNEQFF. CDR3 in DNA: TGTGCCAGCAGCGACCGTGGGACAGGGGATTACAATGAGCAGTTCTTC.

CDR3 coding DNA: TGTGCCAGCAGCCAAGGTTATGCAGGGGTAATGAACACTGAAGCTTTCTTT. It specifies CASSQGYAGVMNTEAFF. The chain carries TRBV3-1 and TRBJ1-1, with a possible D match to TRBD1 (6 bases). The germline V and J ends were trimmed by 1 base and 0 bases, with 15 bases remaining between them. The germline V gene encodes CDR1 LGHDT and CDR2 YNNKEL (reference sequence). The CDR3 is 17 amino acids.